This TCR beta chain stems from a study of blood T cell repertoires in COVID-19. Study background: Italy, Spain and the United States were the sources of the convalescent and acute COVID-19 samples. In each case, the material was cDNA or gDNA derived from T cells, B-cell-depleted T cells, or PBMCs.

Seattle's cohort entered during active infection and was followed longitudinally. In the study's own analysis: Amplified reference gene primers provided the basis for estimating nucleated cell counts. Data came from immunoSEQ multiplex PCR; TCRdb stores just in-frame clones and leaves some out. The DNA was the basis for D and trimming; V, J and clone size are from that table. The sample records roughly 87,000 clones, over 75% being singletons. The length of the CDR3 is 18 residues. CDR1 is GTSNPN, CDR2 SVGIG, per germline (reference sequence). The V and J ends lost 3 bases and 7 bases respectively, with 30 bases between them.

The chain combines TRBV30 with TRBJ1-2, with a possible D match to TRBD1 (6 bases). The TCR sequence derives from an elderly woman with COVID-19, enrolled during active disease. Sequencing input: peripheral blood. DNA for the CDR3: TGTGCCTGGAGAGGGCCCACTACAGGGTTTAGAAGGGATCGTGGCTACACCTTC. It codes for CAWRGPTTGFRRDRGYTF. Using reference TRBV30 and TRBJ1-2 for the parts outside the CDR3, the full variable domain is SQTIHQWPATLVQPVGSPLSLECTVEGTSNPNLYWYRQAAGRGLQLLFYSVGIGQISSEVPQNLSASRPQDRQFILSSKKLLLSDSGFYLCAWRGPTTGFRRDRGYTFGSGTRLTVV.